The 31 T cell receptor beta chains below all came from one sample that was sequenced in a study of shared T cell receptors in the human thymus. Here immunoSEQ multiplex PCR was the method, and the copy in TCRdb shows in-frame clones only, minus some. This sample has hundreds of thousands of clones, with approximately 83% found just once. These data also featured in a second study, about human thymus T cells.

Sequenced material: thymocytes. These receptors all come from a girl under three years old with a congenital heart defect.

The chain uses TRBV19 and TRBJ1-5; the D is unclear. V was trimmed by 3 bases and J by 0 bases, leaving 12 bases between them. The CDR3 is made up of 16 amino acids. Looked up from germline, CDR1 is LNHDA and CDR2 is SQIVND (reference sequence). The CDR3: CASSIPTYYSNQPQHF. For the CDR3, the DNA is TGTGCCAGTAGTATCCCGACATATTATAGCAATCAGCCCCAGCATTTT.

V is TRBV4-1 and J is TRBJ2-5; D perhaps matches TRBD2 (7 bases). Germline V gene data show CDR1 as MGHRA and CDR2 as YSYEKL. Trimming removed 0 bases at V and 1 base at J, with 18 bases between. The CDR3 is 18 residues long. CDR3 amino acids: CASSQDGGARGGQETQYF. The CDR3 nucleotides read TGCGCCAGCAGCCAAGATGGGGGGGCGAGAGGGGGCCAAGAGACCCAGTACTTC.

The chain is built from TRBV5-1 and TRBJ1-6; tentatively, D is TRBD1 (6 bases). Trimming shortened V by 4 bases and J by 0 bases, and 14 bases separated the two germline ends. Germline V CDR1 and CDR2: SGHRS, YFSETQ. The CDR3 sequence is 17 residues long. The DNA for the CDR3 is TGCGCCAGCAGCGCGAACAGGGTAGTCTCCTATAATTCACCCCTCCACTTT. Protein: CASSANRVVSYNSPLHF.

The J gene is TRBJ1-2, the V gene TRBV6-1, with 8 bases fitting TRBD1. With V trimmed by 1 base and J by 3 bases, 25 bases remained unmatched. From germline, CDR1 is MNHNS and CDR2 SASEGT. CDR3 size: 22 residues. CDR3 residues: CASSEGEPKASGGILRDYGYTF. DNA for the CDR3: TGTGCCAGCAGTGAAGGGGAGCCAAAGGCCTCAGGGGGCATCCTTCGTGACTATGGCTACACCTTC.

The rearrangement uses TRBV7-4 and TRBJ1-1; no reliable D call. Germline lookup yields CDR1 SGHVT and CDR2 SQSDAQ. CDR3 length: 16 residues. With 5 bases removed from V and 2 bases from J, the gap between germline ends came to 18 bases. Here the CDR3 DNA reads TGTGCCAGCAGCCCCCGTAGTAGAGCCGAAAACACTGAAGCTTTCTTT. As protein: CASSPRSRAENTEAFF.

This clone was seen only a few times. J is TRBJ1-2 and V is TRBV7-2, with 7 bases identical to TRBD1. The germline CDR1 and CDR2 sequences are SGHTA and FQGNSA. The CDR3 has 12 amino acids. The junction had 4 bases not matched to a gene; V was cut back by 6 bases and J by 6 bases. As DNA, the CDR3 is TGTGCCAGCAGGGATACAGGGGATGGCTACACCTTC. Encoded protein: CASRDTGDGYTF.

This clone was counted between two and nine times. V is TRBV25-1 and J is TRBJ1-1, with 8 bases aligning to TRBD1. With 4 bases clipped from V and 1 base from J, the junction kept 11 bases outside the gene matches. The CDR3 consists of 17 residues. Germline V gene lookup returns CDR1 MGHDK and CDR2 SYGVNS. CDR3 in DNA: TGTGCCAGCAGTGCAAGCCTCAGGGGGCCGGAGAACACTGAAGCTTTCTTT. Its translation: CASSASLRGPENTEAFF.

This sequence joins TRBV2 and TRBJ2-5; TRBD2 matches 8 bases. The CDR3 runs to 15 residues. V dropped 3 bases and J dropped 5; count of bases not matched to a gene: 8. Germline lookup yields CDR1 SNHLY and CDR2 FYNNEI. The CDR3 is CASSEAGGGGETQYF. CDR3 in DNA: TGTGCCAGCAGTGAGGCGGGGGGAGGGGGTGAGACCCAGTACTTC.

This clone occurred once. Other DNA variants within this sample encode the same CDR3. CDR3 amino acids: CASSPTPPTASTIPSPLHF. The DNA for the CDR3 is TGTGCCAGCAGCCCCACACCTCCGACAGCCTCAACCATTCCTTCACCCCTCCACTTT. The chain has TRBV2 and TRBJ1-6; TRBD1 might be the D (5 bases). The CDR3 contains 19 residues. V was clipped by 6 bases and J by 9 bases, with 30 bases between them. Germline CDR1 reads SNHLY; CDR2 reads FYNNEI.

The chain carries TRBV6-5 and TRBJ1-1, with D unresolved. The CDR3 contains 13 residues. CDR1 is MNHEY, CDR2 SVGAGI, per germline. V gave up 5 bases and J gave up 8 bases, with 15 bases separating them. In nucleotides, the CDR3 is TGTGCCAGCAGTGCCCTGACTCCGATCGAAGCTTTCTTT. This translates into CASSALTPIEAFF.

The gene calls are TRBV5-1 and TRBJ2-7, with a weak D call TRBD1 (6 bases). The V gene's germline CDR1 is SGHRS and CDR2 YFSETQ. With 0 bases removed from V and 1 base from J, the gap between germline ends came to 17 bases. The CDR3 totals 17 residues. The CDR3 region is CASSLGGQGPDSYEQYF. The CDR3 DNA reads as TGCGCCAGCAGCTTGGGCGGCCAGGGGCCGGATTCCTACGAGCAGTACTTC.

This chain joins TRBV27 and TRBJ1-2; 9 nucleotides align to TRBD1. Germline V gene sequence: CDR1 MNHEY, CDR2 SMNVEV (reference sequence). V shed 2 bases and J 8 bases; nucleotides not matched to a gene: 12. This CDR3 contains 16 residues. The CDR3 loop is CASSLRTNRGPRGYTF. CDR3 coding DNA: TGTGCCAGCAGTTTACGAACCAACAGGGGGCCACGGGGCTACACCTTC.

The CDR3 here is CASSDLGGPSGNEQFF. For the CDR3, the DNA is TGTGCCAGCAGTGATCTAGGGGGACCGTCGGGGAATGAGCAGTTCTTC. The chain links TRBV25-1 to TRBJ2-1; tentative D call: TRBD1 (6 bases). This CDR3 has 16 residues. CDR1 and CDR2 (germline): MGHDK, SYGVNS. V lost 3 bases to trimming and J lost 7 bases, with 19 bases between them.

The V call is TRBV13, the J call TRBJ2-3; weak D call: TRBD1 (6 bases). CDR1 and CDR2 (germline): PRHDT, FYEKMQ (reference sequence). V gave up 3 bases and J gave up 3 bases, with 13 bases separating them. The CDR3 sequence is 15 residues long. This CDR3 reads CASSFWGPSTDTQYF. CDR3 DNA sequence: TGTGCCAGCAGCTTTTGGGGGCCATCGACAGATACGCAGTATTTT. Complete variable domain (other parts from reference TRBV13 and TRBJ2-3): AAGVIQSPRHLIKEKRETATLKCYPIPRHDTVYWYQQGPGQDPQFLISFYEKMQSDKGSIPDRFSAQQFSDYHSELNMSSLELGDSALYFCASSFWGPSTDTQYFGPGTRLTVL.

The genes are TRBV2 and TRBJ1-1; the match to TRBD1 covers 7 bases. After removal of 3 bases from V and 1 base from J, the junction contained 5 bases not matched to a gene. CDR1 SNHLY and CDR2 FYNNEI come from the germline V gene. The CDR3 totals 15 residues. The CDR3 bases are TGTGCCAGCAGTGATCTTCGGACAGGGAACACTGAAGCTTTCTTT. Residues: CASSDLRTGNTEAFF.

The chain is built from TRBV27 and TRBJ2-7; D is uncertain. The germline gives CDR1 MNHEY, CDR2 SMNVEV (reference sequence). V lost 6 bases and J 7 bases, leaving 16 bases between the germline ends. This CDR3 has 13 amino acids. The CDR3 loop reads CASRLKLYKEQYF. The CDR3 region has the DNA TGTGCCAGCAGGCTTAAGTTGTACAAAGAGCAGTACTTC.

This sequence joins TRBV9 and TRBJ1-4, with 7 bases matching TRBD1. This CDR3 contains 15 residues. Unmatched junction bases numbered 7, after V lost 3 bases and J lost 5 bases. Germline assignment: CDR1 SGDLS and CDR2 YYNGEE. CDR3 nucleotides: TGTGCCAGCAGCGCGAAGACAGGGCCGAATGAAAAACTGTTTTTT. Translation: CASSAKTGPNEKLFF. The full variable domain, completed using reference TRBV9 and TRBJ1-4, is DSGVTQTPKHLITATGQRVTLRCSPRSGDLSVYWYQQSLDQGLQFLIQYYNGEERAKGNILERFSAQQFPDLHSELNLSSLELGDSALYFCASSAKTGPNEKLFFGSGTQLSVL.

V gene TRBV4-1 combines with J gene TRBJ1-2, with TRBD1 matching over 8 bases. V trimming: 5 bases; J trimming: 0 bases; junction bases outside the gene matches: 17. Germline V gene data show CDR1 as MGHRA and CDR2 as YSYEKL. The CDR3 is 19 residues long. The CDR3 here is CASSTDQGAGHESNYGYTF. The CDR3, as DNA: TGCGCCAGCAGCACTGACCAGGGGGCAGGGCACGAGTCTAACTATGGCTACACCTTC.

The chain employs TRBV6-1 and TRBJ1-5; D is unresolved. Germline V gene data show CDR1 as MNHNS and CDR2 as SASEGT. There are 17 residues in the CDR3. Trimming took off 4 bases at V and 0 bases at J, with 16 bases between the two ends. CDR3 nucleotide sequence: TGTGCCAGCAGTGTAGGAGAACGGCCGTATAGCAATCAGCCCCAGCATTTT. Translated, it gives CASSVGERPYSNQPQHF.

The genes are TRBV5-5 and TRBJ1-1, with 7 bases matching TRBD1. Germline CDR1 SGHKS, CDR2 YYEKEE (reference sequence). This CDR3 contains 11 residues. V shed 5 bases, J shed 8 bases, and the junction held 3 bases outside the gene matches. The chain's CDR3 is CASSLTGEAFF. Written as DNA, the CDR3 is TGTGCCAGCAGTTTGACAGGGGAAGCTTTCTTT.

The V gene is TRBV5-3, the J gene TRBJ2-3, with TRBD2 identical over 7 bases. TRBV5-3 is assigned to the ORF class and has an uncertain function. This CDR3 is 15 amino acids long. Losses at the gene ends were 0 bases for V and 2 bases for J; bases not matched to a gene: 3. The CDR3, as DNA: TGTGCCAGAAGCTTGGGGTGGGACTACACAGATACGCAGTATTTT. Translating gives CARSLGWDYTDTQYF.

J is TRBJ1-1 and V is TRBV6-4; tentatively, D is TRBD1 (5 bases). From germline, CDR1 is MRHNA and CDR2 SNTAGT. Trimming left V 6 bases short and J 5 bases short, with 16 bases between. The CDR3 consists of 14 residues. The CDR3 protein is CASREGIGNTEAFF. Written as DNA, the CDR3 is TGTGCCAGCAGGGAGGGGATTGGGAATACTGAAGCTTTCTTT.

The CDR3: CASSVAHDSGDGETQYF. In DNA, the CDR3 is TGTGCCAGCAGCGTAGCTCATGATAGCGGGGATGGGGAGACCCAGTACTTC. This chain links TRBV9 with TRBJ2-5; 8 positions match TRBD2. Germline V CDR1 and CDR2: SGDLS, YYNGEE. CDR3 size: 17 residues. V dropped 0 bases and J dropped 5; count of bases not matched to a gene: 12.

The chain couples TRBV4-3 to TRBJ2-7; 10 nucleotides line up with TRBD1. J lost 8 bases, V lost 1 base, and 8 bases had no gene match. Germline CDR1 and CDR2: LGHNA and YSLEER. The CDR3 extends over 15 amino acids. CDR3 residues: CASSQVDGTGEQQYF. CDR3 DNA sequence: TGCGCCAGCAGCCAAGTAGATGGGACAGGGGAACAGCAGTACTTC.

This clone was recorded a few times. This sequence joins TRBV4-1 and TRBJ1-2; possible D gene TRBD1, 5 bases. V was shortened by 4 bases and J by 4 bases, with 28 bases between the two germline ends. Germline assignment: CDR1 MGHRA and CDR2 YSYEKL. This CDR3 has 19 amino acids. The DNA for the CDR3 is TGCGCCAGCAGCCCCAAGAAGGCCCGCCCGCACAGGCTTTTCTATGGCTACACCTTC. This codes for CASSPKKARPHRLFYGYTF.

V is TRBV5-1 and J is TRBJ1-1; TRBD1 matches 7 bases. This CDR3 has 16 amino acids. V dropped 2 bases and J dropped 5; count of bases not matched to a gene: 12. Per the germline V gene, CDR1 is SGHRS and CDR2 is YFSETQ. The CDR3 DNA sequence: TGCGCCAGCAGCTTACACAGGGGAAGGAATTTGACTGAAGCTTTCTTT. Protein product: CASSLHRGRNLTEAFF.

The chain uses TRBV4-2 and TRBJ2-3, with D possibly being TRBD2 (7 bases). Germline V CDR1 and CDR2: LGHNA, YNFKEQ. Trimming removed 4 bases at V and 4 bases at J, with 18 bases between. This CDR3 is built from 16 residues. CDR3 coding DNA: TGTGCCAGCAGCCCCCAGGAGGGGGGGCTGGCAGATACGCAGTATTTT. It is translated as CASSPQEGGLADTQYF.

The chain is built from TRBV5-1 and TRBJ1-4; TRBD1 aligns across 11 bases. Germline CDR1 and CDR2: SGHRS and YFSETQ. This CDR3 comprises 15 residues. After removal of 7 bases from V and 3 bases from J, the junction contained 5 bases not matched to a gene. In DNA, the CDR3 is TGCGCCAGCCAGGACAGGGGGCTATCTAATGAAAAACTGTTTTTT. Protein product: CASQDRGLSNEKLFF.

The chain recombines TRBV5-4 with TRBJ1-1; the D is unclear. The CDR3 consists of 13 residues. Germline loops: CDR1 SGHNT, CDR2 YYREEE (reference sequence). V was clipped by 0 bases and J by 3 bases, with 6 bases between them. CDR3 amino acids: CASSLVRDTEAFF. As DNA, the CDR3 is TGTGCCAGCAGCTTGGTACGGGACACTGAAGCTTTCTTT. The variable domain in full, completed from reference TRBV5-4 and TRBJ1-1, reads ETGVTQSPTHLIKTRGQQVTLRCSSQSGHNTVSWYQQALGQGPQFIFQYYREEENGRGNFPPRFSGLQFPNYSSELNVNALELDDSALYLCASSLVRDTEAFFGQGTRLTVV.

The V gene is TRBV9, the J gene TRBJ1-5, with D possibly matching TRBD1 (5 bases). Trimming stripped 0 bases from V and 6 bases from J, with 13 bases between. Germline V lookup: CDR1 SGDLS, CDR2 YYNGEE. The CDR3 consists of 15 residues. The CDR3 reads CASSVVPGSGQPQHF. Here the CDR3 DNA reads TGTGCCAGCAGCGTAGTACCAGGGTCGGGTCAGCCCCAGCATTTT.

The CDR3 region has the DNA TGTGCCACCAGCAGGGGGACATCCAACACTGAAGCTTTCTTT. This codes for CATSRGTSNTEAFF. The chain links TRBV15 to TRBJ1-1; a weak D match, TRBD1 (6 bases). V lost 3 bases to trimming and J lost 2 bases, with 10 bases between them. This CDR3 has 14 residues. The germline CDR1 and CDR2 sequences are LNHNV and YYDKDF (reference sequence). The full variable domain, in which reference TRBV15 and TRBJ1-1 provide the parts outside the CDR3, is DAMVIQNPRYQVTQFGKPVTLSCSQTLNHNVMYWYQQKSSQAPKLLFHYYDKDFNNEADTPDNFQSRRPNTSFCFLDIRSPGLGDTAMYLCATSRGTSNTEAFFGQGTRLTVV.